This record concerns one TCR beta chain sequence. Its antigen is not known. Germline V gene lookup returns CDR1 GTSNPN and CDR2 SVGIG (reference sequence). CDR3 length: 15 amino acids. Trimming took off 4 bases at V and 2 bases at J, with 17 bases between the two ends. Expressed TCRB transcripts got sequenced, as all isolated RNA was reverse transcribed. The method was immunoSEQ multiplex PCR; TCRdb's version includes in-frame clones alone and lacks a portion of them. Of under 450,000 clones detected, over 12% appear once; the ten largest clones hold approximately 0.019%. This entry is derived from a study of beta chain features in type 1 diabetes. Study-level results: More deletions and fewer insertions at VDJ junctions were seen in type 1 diabetes patients.

The V call is TRBV30, the J call TRBJ1-1; possible D gene TRBD1, 6 bases. This TCR was recovered from a woman between 18 and 30 years old in good health. Sequences were obtained from naive CD4+ T cells from blood. The CDR3 loop reads CAWTPFGQSNTEAFF. The DNA for the CDR3 is TGTGCCTGGACCCCCTTCGGACAGTCCAACACTGAAGCTTTCTTT.